Below, 3 T cell receptor beta chains from the same sample are listed, as sequenced in a study of T-cell reconstitution after alpha-beta-depleted transplantation in children. Preparation of the TCRbeta library involved a method that used unique molecular identifiers. Via MiXCR, TCRdb re-called the PCR reads, giving one row per CDR3 protein. The sample yields more than 400,000 distinct CDR3 sequences, about an eighth seen once. Sequencing used PBMCs, mostly from graft donor cells, obtained 180 days after TCRalphabeta/CD19-depleted stem cell transplant. These receptors all stem from a female patient aged 2-10 years who had a stem cell transplant for aplastic anemia, so the T cells may come from the graft donor.

Note on this clonotype: This could be a read error, since a much larger clone is one nucleotide away. The gene calls are TRBV21-1 and TRBJ2-6. TRBV21-1 is recorded as a pseudogene. The CDR3 has 18 residues. CDR3 coding DNA: TGTGCCAGCAGCAAAGACCACGCCGGGAGGTCTGGGGCCAACGGCCTGACTTTC. Protein sequence: CASSKDHAGRSGANGLTF.

This sequence joins TRBV30 and TRBJ1-4; 12 bases map to TRBD1. V dropped 2 bases and J dropped 8; count of bases not matched to a gene: 9. Per germline, CDR1 GTSNPN and CDR2 SVGIG (reference sequence). The CDR3 is 16 amino acids. The CDR3 loop reads CAWSFGTGGPREKLFF. DNA of the CDR3: TGTGCCTGGAGTTTCGGGACAGGGGGCCCAAGGGAAAAACTGTTTTTT. Combining the CDR3 with reference TRBV30 and TRBJ1-4 gives the whole variable domain SQTIHQWPATLVQPVGSPLSLECTVEGTSNPNLYWYRQAAGRGLQLLFYSVGIGQISSEVPQNLSASRPQDRQFILSSKKLLLSDSGFYLCAWSFGTGGPREKLFFGSGTQLSVL.

This clonotype was found a few times. The J gene is TRBJ2-7, the V gene TRBV28, with 7 bases fitting TRBD1. Per the germline V gene, CDR1 is MDHEN and CDR2 is SYDVKM. CDR3 size: 16 residues. J lost 5 bases, V lost 0 bases, and 10 bases had no gene match. CDR3 DNA: TGTGCCAGCAGTTTATGCGACAGGGAGCTCTGCCACGAGCAGTACTTC. It specifies CASSLCDRELCHEQYF.